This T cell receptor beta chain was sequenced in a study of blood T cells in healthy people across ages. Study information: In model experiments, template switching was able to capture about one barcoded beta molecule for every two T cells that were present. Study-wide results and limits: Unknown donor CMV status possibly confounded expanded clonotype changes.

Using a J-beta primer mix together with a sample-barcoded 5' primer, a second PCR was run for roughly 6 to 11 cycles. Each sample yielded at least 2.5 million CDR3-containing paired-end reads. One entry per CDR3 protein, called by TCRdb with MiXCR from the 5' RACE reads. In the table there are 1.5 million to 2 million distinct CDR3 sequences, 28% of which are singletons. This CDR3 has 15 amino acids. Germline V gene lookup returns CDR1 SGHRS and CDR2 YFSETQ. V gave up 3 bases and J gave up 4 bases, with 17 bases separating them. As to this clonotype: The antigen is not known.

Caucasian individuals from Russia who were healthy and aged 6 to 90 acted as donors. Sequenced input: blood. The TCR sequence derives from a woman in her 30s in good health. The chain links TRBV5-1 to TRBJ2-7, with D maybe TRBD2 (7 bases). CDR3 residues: CASSSVGGPTYEQYF. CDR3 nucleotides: TGCGCCAGCAGCTCGGTCGGGGGGCCTACGTACGAGCAGTACTTC.